The sequence of this T cell receptor (beta chain) was determined in a study of T cell responses to AZD1222 COVID-19 vaccine. The study's findings and limits: Spike-specific TCR breadth rose after two AZD1222 doses, and depth rose as well. Clonal diversity may have been underestimated, and the donors were mostly white British, with more females than males. After the peak T cell response, and only then, were repertoires sampled. Nearly half of the spike-specific TCRs reportedly recognize variant regions that carry no mutations.

The CDR3 has 15 residues. Germline assignment: CDR1 SNHLY and CDR2 FYNNEI. V was clipped by 0 bases and J by 6 bases, with 14 bases between them. TCRdb's table, derived via immunoSEQ multiplex PCR, lists solely in-frame clones and lacks some. The sample consists of about 160,000 clones, roughly 94% of them appearing once. Regarding this clone: What it binds is unknown.

The rearrangement joins TRBV2 to TRBJ1-2; D not resolved. The sample in question was peripheral blood, obtained 28 days after the second AZD1222 dose. This TCR derives from an adult who received the AZD1222 COVID-19 vaccine. The CDR3 bases are TGTGCCAGCAGTGAAGCGCTGCGGGATAGCAATGGCTACACCTTC. Its translation is CASSEALRDSNGYTF.